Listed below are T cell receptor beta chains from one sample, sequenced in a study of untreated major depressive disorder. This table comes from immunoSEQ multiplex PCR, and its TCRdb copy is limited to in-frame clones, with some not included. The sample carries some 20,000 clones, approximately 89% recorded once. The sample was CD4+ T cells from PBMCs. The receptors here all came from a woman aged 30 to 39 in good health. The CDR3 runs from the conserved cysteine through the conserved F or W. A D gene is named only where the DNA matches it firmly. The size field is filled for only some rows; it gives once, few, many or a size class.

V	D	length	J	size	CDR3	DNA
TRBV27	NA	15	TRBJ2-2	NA	CASSLQTANTGELFF	TGTGCCAGCAGTTTACAGACAGCGAACACCGGGGAGCTGTTTTTT
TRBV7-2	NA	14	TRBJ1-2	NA	CASAGNRPNYGYTF	TGTGCCAGCGCAGGGAACCGCCCTAACTATGGCTACACCTTC
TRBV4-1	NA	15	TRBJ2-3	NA	CASSQVGPPGDTQYF	TGCGCCAGCAGCCAAGTGGGGCCCCCGGGAGATACGCAGTATTTT
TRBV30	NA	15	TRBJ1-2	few	CAWSVRMGHNYGYTF	TGTGCCTGGAGTGTACGGATGGGACACAACTATGGCTACACCTTC
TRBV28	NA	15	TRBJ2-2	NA	CASSPLDGAGGELFF	TGTGCCAGCAGTCCCCTGGACGGGGCGGGCGGGGAGCTGTTTTTT
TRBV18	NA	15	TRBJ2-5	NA	CASSPPGQNQETQYF	TGTGCCAGCTCACCACCGGGGCAGAACCAAGAGACCCAGTACTTC
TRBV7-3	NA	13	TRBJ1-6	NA	CASSPQRHSPLHF	TGTGCCAGCAGCCCCCAGAGGCATTCACCCCTCCACTTT
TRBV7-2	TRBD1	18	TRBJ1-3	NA	CASSSPGQGVSSGNTIYF	TGTGCCAGCAGCTCGCCGGGACAGGGGGTGAGCTCTGGAAACACCATATATTTT
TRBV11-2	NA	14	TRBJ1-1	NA	CASSLDRKNTEAFF	TGTGCCAGCAGCTTAGATCGGAAGAACACTGAAGCTTTCTTT
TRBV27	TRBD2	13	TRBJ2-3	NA	CAGQRGSTDTQYF	TGTGCCGGACAGCGGGGGAGCACAGATACGCAGTATTTT
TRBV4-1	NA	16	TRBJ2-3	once	CASSQGTLTSTDTQYF	TGCGCCAGCAGCCAAGGTACCTTAACTAGCACAGATACGCAGTATTTT
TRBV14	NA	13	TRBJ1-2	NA	CASSPQGNYGYTF	TGTGCCAGCAGCCCTCAGGGGAACTATGGCTACACCTTC
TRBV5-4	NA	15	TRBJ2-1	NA	CASSSDSISYNEQFF	TGTGCCAGCAGCTCGGACAGTATCTCCTACAATGAGCAGTTCTTC
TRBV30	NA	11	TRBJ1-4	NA	CAWSPNDRLFF	TGTGCCTGGAGTCCGAACGACAGACTGTTTTTT
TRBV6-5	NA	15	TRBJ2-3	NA	CASTEGLAGTDTQYF	TGTGCCAGCACCGAGGGCCTGGCTGGCACAGATACGCAGTATTTT
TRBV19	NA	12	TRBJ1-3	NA	CASSPSWDTIYF	TGTGCCAGTAGCCCCTCCTGGGACACCATATATTTT
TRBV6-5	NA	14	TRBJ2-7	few	CASSTNRASYEQYF	TGTGCCAGCAGTACAAACAGGGCCTCCTACGAGCAGTACTTC
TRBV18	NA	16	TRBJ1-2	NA	CASSPEGGIANYGYTF	TGTGCCAGCTCACCAGAGGGGGGAATAGCTAACTATGGCTACACCTTC
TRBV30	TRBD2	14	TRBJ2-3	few	CAWSHGGARDTQYF	TGTGCCTGGAGTCACGGGGGGGCCCGAGATACGCAGTATTTT